This TCR beta chain came from a study of T cell changes during pregnancy in multiple sclerosis. Generated by immunoSEQ multiplex PCR, the TCRdb table keeps only in-frame clones and is missing some. The sample records 70,000 to 95,000 clones, about 93% being singletons. The CDR3 extends over 14 amino acids. V was pared by 4 bases and J by 5 bases, with 8 bases of the junction left unmatched. The germline V gene has CDR1 SGDLS and CDR2 YYNGEE. The sequences come from peripheral blood, collected in the first trimester of pregnancy. This rearrangement joins TRBV9 to TRBJ1-2; 7 bases match TRBD1. The sequence came from a female donor with multiple sclerosis, enrolled in a pregnancy study. The DNA for the CDR3 is TGTGCCAGCAGCACCTCCGGGACAGCATATGGCTACACCTTC. Translating it yields CASSTSGTAYGYTF.